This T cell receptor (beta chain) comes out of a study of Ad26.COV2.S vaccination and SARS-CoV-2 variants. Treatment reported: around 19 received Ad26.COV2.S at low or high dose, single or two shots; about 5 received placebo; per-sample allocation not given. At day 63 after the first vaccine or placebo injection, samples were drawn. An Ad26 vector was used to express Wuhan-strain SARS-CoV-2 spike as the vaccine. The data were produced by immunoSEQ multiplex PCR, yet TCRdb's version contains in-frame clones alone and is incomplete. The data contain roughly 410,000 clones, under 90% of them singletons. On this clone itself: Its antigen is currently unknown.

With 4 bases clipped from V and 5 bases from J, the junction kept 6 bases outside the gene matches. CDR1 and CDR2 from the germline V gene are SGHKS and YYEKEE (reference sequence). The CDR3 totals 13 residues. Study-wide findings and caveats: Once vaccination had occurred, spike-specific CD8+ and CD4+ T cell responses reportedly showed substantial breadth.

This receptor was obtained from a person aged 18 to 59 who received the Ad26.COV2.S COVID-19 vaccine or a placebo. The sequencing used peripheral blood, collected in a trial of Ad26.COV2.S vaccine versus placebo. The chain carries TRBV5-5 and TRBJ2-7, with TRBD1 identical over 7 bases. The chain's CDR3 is CASSPRGINEQYF. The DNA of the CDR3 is TGTGCCAGCAGCCCCAGGGGGATCAACGAGCAGTACTTC.